This T cell receptor (beta chain) was observed in a study of blood T cell repertoires in COVID-19 (dated by TCRdb to the early 2020s). The study in broad terms: Samples covering the acute and convalescent phases of COVID-19 were provided by collaborators in the United States, Italy and Spain. The prospective study material was composed of cDNA or gDNA derived from T cells, B-cell-depleted T cells, or PBMCs. Deeply sampled blood TCRbeta repertoires from subjects exposed to, actively infected with, or recovered from COVID-19 were included in the dataset. The repertoires were released in a freely available public database meant as a resource for research on the immune response to SARS-CoV-2. The samples were drawn from the first 160 participants of the ongoing ImmuneRACE study and from 1,254 subjects provided by 6 global collaborators. Sample metadata almost always included a de-identified subject ID, COVID-19 status, age in years and sex. Where available, HLA class I and class II types were obtained from metadata supplied by the sample provider rather than from assay-based typing.

The investigation overall reported the following: The amount of clinical and demographic metadata varied by source and participant and was provided uncurated.

Via the germline V gene, CDR1 is LGHNT and CDR2 FRNRAP. Reading from cysteine to phenylalanine, the CDR3 counts 16 amino acids. Kept here is only the CDR3 DNA, which spans 48 bases and is read in frame from base 1. V was cut back by 0 bases and J by 4 bases, leaving a gap of 14 bases between them. The collaborating institutions used their own protocols to collect whole blood in K2EDTA tubes. For TCRbeta analysis, collaborator samples were shipped as frozen whole blood, as isolated PBMCs, or as DNA extracted from either sample type. TCRbeta CDR3 regions were amplified from genomic DNA by means of the immunoSEQ Assay, a bias-controlled multiplex PCR. In the original analysis: The number of nucleated cells in each sample was estimated from the amplification of reference gene primers within the assay. To quantify the absolute abundance of each unique TCRbeta CDR3 rearrangement, sequence reads were collapsed and filtered. For each sample, productive Simpson clonality was calculated by taking the square root of Simpson's diversity index across productive rearrangements. As stored in TCRdb, this immuneACCESS dataset retains in-frame rearrangements with V and J assigned. A fraction of the clones does not appear; measured against another copy, unresolved V genes explain less than half of the discrepancy, and the remainder lacks a known reason. Clone size and V and J calls were adopted from that table, with D and trimming inferred from the DNA. For this sample there are 160,000 or so clones; 80% to 90% appear just once. The ten most abundant clones make up approximately 9.4% of the sample.

With regard to this clone: Its antigen is currently not known. No qualities accompany the bases; no much larger clone lies one base away.

The sample taken for sequencing was peripheral blood. Recombination linked TRBV12-5 to TRBJ2-3; TRBD2 could be the D gene, as 6 bases match. This clonotype was obtained from a woman aged 45 to 65 with acute or convalescent COVID-19. The DNA sequence reads TGTGCTAGTGGTTTGGTAGCGCGGGGCCCCGCAGATACGCAGTATTTT. The translation is CASGLVARGPADTQYF.